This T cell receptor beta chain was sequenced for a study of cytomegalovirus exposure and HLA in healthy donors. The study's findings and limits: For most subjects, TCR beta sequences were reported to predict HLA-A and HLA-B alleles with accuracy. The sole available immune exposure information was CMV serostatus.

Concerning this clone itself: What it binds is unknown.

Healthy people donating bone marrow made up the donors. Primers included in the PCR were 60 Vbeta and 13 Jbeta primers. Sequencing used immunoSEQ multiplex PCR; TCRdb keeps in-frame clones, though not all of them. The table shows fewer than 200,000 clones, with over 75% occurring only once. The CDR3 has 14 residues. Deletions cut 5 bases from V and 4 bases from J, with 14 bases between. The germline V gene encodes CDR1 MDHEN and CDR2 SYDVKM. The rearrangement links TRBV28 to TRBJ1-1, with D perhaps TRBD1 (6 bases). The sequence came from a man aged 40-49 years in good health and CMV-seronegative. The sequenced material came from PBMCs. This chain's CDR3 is CASSKQGRGTEAFF. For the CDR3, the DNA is TGTGCCAGCAGTAAACAGGGTAGGGGCACTGAAGCTTTCTTT.